The entry that follows covers one T cell receptor (beta chain) sequence. Its antigen remains unknown. TCRdb redid the calling of the RACE reads with MiXCR, one entry per CDR3 protein. Among 85,000 to 100,000 distinct CDR3 sequences, around 10% were seen once, and the ten largest hold more than 2%. This sample is part of a study of human T cells and chemical hapten exposure. Whole-study results and caveats: Expanded TCRs clustered into significantly more large CDR3 similarity groups than controls, the analysis revealed.

Time point in this sample: patch test 2, 6 weeks after DPC sensitization. Treatment here: therapeutic diphenylcyclopropenone sensitization with weekly scalp DPC. This receptor was taken from a man aged 40-55 years with alopecia areata. Some clones in this sample may be carry-over from other donors' samples. Here the sequenced sample was whole blood, taken in connection with sensitization to the hapten diphenylcyclopropenone (DPC).

CDR3 sequence reads: CASSFWGDGDTQYF. CDR3 nucleotides: TGTGCCAGCAGTTTCTGGGGGGATGGAGATACGCAGTATTTT. The chain couples TRBV27 to TRBJ2-3, with a weak D call TRBD2 (6 bases). Trimming took 3 bases from V and 5 from J, leaving 12 bases between them. Germline CDR1 is MNHEY and CDR2 is SMNVEV (reference sequence). This CDR3 has 14 amino acids.